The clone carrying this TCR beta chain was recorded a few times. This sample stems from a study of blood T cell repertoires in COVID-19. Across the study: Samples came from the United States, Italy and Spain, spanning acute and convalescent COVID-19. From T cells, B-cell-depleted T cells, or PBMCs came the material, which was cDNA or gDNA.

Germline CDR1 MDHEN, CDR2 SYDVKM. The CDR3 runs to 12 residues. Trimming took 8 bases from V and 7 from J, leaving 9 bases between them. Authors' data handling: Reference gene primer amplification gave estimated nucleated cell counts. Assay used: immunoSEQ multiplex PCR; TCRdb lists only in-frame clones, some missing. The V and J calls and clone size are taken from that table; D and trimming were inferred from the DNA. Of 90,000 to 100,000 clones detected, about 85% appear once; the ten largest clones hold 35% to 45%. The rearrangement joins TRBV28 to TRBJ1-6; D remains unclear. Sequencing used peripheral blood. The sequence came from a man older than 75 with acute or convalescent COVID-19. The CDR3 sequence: CASSRGNSPLHF. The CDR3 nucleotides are TGTGCCAGCTCCAGAGGGAATTCACCCCTCCACTTT.